These 26 T cell receptor beta chains came from one sample sequenced in a study of blood T cells in healthy people across ages. A sample-barcoded 5' primer and a J-beta primer mix were used in a second PCR of roughly 6 to 11 cycles. TCRdb processed the 5' RACE reads anew with MiXCR; each CDR3 protein has one entry. This table holds approximately 1.5 million distinct CDR3 sequences, approximately 43% found once. Sequenced sample: blood. The source of these receptors is a woman under 30 in good health.

The gene calls are TRBV6-5 and TRBJ1-2, with D perhaps TRBD1 (5 bases). The CDR3 consists of 15 residues. Germline loops: CDR1 MNHEY, CDR2 SVGAGI. V was cut by 1 base and J by 5 bases, with 14 bases left in between. The CDR3 DNA reads TGTGCCAGCAGTTACTTCTTCCAGGGTTTTTATGGCTACACCTTC. Its translation is CASSYFFQGFYGYTF.

V and J are TRBV7-2 and TRBJ2-3; D possibly corresponds to TRBD2 (6 bases). Germline CDR1 and CDR2: SGHTA and FQGNSA. The CDR3 is 15 residues long. V lost 4 bases and J lost 1, with 12 bases in between. CDR3 sequence reads: CASSSLGGGTDTQYF. CDR3 nucleotides: TGTGCCAGCAGCTCTCTCGGGGGTGGCACAGATACGCAGTATTTT.

This clonotype was found a few times. The chain carries TRBV7-9 and TRBJ1-5, with 10 nucleotides matching TRBD1. The germline gives CDR1 SEHNR, CDR2 FQNEAQ (reference sequence). V dropped 3 bases and J dropped 5; count of bases not matched to a gene: 4. The CDR3 contains 15 residues. The CDR3 sequence is CASSLGDRGHQPQHF. CDR3 nucleotide sequence: TGTGCCAGCAGCTTGGGAGACAGGGGGCATCAGCCCCAGCATTTT.

This clonotype was counted between two and nine times. The chain is built from TRBV29-1 and TRBJ2-7; 7 nucleotides agree with TRBD2. CDR3 size: 14 residues. V lost 5 bases and J lost 6; bases outside the gene matches: 13. Germline CDR1 is SQVTM and CDR2 is ANQGSEA. CDR3 nucleotides: TGCAGCGTTTCCCCCGGGGAGGGCTCTGGCGAGCAGTACTTC. Translated: CSVSPGEGSGEQYF.

This clonotype was found a few times. This chain links TRBV3-1 with TRBJ2-1; D gene uncertain. This CDR3 spans 14 amino acids. Germline lookup yields CDR1 LGHDT and CDR2 YNNKEL (reference sequence). The ends were cut back, 0 bases at V and 9 bases at J, with 12 bases in the middle. In DNA form, the CDR3 reads TGTGCCAGCAGCCAAGATGGCCCAGACATTGAGCAGTTCTTC. Its translation is CASSQDGPDIEQFF.

This clonotype was seen just once. V is TRBV6-2 or TRBV6-3 and J is TRBJ2-7, with 7 bases lining up with TRBD2. The CDR3 spans 15 residues. Per the germline V gene, CDR1 is MNHEY and CDR2 is SVGEGT. Germline trimming cut 2 bases from V and 0 bases from J; bases unmatched to any gene: 4. Here the CDR3 reads CASSYVGGSSYEQYF. The CDR3 DNA is TGTGCCAGCAGTTACGTGGGCGGGAGCTCCTACGAGCAGTACTTC.

This clonotype has only a few counts. The gene calls are TRBV11-2 and TRBJ2-1, with unresolved D. The length of the CDR3 is 11 residues. The germline CDR1 and CDR2 sequences are SGHAT and FQNNGV. V was cut by 5 bases and J by 12 bases, with 11 bases left in between. This CDR3 is CASSLQWVQFF. The CDR3 nucleotides are TGTGCCAGCAGCCTGCAATGGGTGCAGTTCTTC.

The chain joins TRBV27 to TRBJ2-5; TRBD1 aligns across 7 bases. This CDR3 region has 16 residues. V shed 4 bases, J shed 11 bases, and the junction held 19 bases outside the gene matches. Germline V gene lookup returns CDR1 MNHEY and CDR2 SMNVEV (reference sequence). The CDR3 region has the DNA TGTGCCAGCAGTTCCCCATCGACAGGGTACATCGATGAGCAGTACTTC. This gives the protein CASSSPSTGYIDEQYF.

This rearrangement joins TRBV20-1 to TRBJ1-1, with TRBD1 as a possible D gene (6 bases). Germline V gives CDR1 DFQATT, CDR2 SNEGSKA (reference sequence). V shed 5 bases and J shed 4 bases, with 17 bases lying between them. The CDR3 has 14 amino acids. As DNA, the CDR3 is TGCAGTGCTCTCAGGGGTTGGTCAGTCACTGAAGCTTTCTTT. It codes for CSALRGWSVTEAFF.

This clonotype was picked up a small number of times. The rearrangement uses TRBV7-2 and TRBJ2-7; perhaps TRBD1 as D (6 bases). Trimming shortened V by 1 base and J by 0 bases, and 10 bases separated the two germline ends. CDR1 is SGHTA and CDR2 is FQGNSA in the germline V gene. The CDR3 loop spans 15 amino acids. The CDR3 DNA sequence: TGTGCCAGCAGCTTAGTCTGGACAGCCTCCTACGAGCAGTACTTC. It is translated as CASSLVWTASYEQYF.

The genes are TRBV7-9 and TRBJ2-3; 9 bases are shared with TRBD2. The CDR3 is made up of 17 amino acids. The germline CDR1 and CDR2 sequences are SEHNR and FQNEAQ (reference sequence). Trimming at V came to 3 bases and at J to 2 bases, leaving 9 bases not matched to a gene. DNA for the CDR3: TGTGCCAGCAGCTTGAGGCGGGGGGGTTTGAACACAGATACGCAGTATTTT. Encoded protein: CASSLRRGGLNTDTQYF.

The genes are TRBV7-2 and TRBJ1-1; D might be TRBD1 (6 bases). The CDR3 runs 12 residues. V shed 4 bases and J shed 6 bases, with 9 bases lying between them. Looked up from germline, CDR1 is SGHTA and CDR2 is FQGNSA. CDR3 sequence reads: CASSSQGPEAFF. The CDR3 DNA follows: TGTGCCAGCAGCTCACAGGGTCCTGAAGCTTTCTTT.

V gene TRBV7-2 combines with J gene TRBJ2-3, with D possibly being TRBD1 (6 bases). The germline gives CDR1 SGHTA, CDR2 FQGNSA. The CDR3 contains 17 residues. Trimming left V 3 bases short and J 2 bases short, with 18 bases between. The chain's CDR3 is CASSFPRQVLVTDTQYF. CDR3 nucleotides: TGTGCCAGCAGCTTTCCACGACAGGTGCTAGTCACAGATACGCAGTATTTT.

The rearrangement links TRBV7-9 to TRBJ1-5; 7 nucleotides align to TRBD1. The CDR3 has 16 amino acids. V shed 5 bases and J 4 bases; nucleotides not matched to a gene: 11. CDR1 and CDR2 from the germline V gene are SEHNR and FQNEAQ (reference sequence). The CDR3 protein is CASSPAGGLSNQPQHF. DNA for the CDR3: TGTGCCAGCAGCCCCGCAGGGGGATTATCAAATCAGCCCCAGCATTTT. Drawing the rest from reference TRBV7-9 and TRBJ1-5, the complete variable domain is DTGVSQNPRHKITKRGQNVTFRCDPISEHNRLYWYRQTLGQGPEFLTYFQNEAQLEKSRLLSDRFSAERPKGSFSTLEIQRTEQGDSAMYLCASSPAGGLSNQPQHFGDGTRLSIL.

CDR3 DNA: TGTGCCAGCAGCCATTTGGGGGCAACCTACAATGAGCAGTTCTTC. Residues: CASSHLGATYNEQFF. The genes are TRBV3-1 and TRBJ2-1; D might be TRBD1 (6 bases). Germline assignment: CDR1 LGHDT and CDR2 YNNKEL (reference sequence). V lost 3 bases and J lost 2, with 11 bases in between. The CDR3 covers 15 residues.

The V and J genes are TRBV7-9 and TRBJ2-5, with D unclear. The length of the CDR3 is 12 residues. Deletions cut 4 bases from V and 9 bases from J, with 12 bases between. The germline gives CDR1 SEHNR, CDR2 FQNEAQ (reference sequence). In DNA, the CDR3 is TGTGCCAGCAGCTCTTCACGAAAGGCCCAGTACTTC. This gives the protein CASSSSRKAQYF.

On this clonotype itself: One end of the junction varies from germline; a read error may be responsible. The chain is built from TRBV11-1 and TRBJ2-4; tentative D call: TRBD2 (5 bases). The CDR3 totals 16 residues. Germline CDR1 and CDR2: SGHAT and FQDESV (reference sequence). CDR3 sequence reads: CASSARRTLAKNIQSF. The CDR3 DNA reads TGTGCCAGCAGCGCTAGACGGACCCTAGCCAAAAACATTCAGTCCTTC.

This clonotype was counted a single time. V and J are TRBV11-2 and TRBJ2-5, with TRBD2 identical over 10 bases. V dropped 6 bases and J dropped 0; count of bases not matched to a gene: 7. Looked up from germline, CDR1 is SGHAT and CDR2 is FQNNGV. This CDR3 spans 16 amino acids. This CDR3 reads CASRKPGLANQETQYF. CDR3 DNA: TGTGCCAGCAGAAAGCCGGGACTAGCGAACCAAGAGACCCAGTACTTC.

The V gene is TRBV4-2, the J gene TRBJ2-7, with 13 bases matching TRBD2. The germline V gene has CDR1 LGHNA and CDR2 YNFKEQ. CDR3 length: 15 amino acids. The V segment lost 3 bases and the J segment 3 bases; nucleotides outside the gene matches: 2. CDR3 in DNA: TGTGCCAGCAGCCAGGGGACTAGCGGGGACTACGAGCAGTACTTC. It codes for CASSQGTSGDYEQYF.

V usage is TRBV10-1 and J usage is TRBJ1-3; no firm D call. Germline assignment: CDR1 WNHNN and CDR2 SYGVQD (reference sequence). The CDR3 totals 15 residues. V was cut by 3 bases and J by 0 bases, with 9 bases left in between. The CDR3 bases are TGCGCCAGCAGTGACCCCACGGTCTCTGGAAACACCATATATTTT. Translated: CASSDPTVSGNTIYF.

The genes are TRBV4-3 and TRBJ1-2; no reliable D call. The germline CDR1 and CDR2 sequences are LGHNA and YSLEER. The germline V and J ends were trimmed by 0 bases and 4 bases, with 6 bases remaining between them. The CDR3 runs 13 residues. CDR3 in amino acids: CASSQDAGYGYTF. As DNA, the CDR3 is TGCGCCAGCAGCCAAGATGCGGGCTATGGCTACACCTTC.

The rearrangement uses TRBV7-6 and TRBJ2-7; D gene uncertain. The CDR3 sequence is 18 residues long. V was shortened by 5 bases and J by 4 bases, with 27 bases between the two germline ends. Germline assignment: CDR1 SGHVS and CDR2 FNYEAQ. The CDR3 nucleotides read TGTGCCAGCAGCGGACCTGTGTATGGGCGATTGGGTCTTTACGAGCAGTACTTC. The encoded protein is CASSGPVYGRLGLYEQYF.

The chain recombines TRBV20-1 with TRBJ1-1; D gene uncertain. V was trimmed by 0 bases and J by 7 bases, leaving 9 bases between them. The CDR3 loop spans 12 amino acids. Germline V gene data show CDR1 as DFQATT and CDR2 as SNEGSKA (reference sequence). The CDR3 DNA is TGCAGTGCTAGAGACCTCGGTCTTGAAGCTTTCTTT. It is translated as CSARDLGLEAFF.

The V and J genes are TRBV3-1 and TRBJ2-1, with D possibly matching TRBD2 (5 bases). Germline loops: CDR1 LGHDT, CDR2 YNNKEL (reference sequence). This CDR3 has 15 residues. With 1 base removed from V and 4 bases from J, the gap between germline ends came to 11 bases. The CDR3 nucleotides are TGTGCCAGCAGCCAAGCAGCCAGGACTTACAATGAGCAGTTCTTC. It yields the protein CASSQAARTYNEQFF.

The genes are TRBV4-3 and TRBJ1-5; D may be TRBD1 (5 bases). Germline CDR1 reads LGHNA; CDR2 reads YSLEER. V lost 4 bases and J lost 6, with 16 bases in between. The CDR3 totals 15 residues. CDR3 loop: CASSLLWGRSQPQHF. CDR3 coding DNA: TGCGCCAGCAGCCTGTTATGGGGACGAAGTCAGCCCCAGCATTTT.

The rearrangement links TRBV7-2 to TRBJ1-3; no reliable D call. The CDR3 sequence is 14 residues long. CDR1 and CDR2 from the germline V gene are SGHTA and FQGNSA. With 1 base removed from V and 5 bases from J, the gap between germline ends came to 9 bases. For the CDR3, the DNA is TGTGCCAGCAGCTTAGAGGCGTGGAGAAACACCATATATTTT. Its protein product is CASSLEAWRNTIYF.